This T cell receptor (beta chain) was captured by sequencing in a study of blood T cell repertoires in COVID-19. Study-wide background: Researchers got acute and convalescent COVID-19 samples from the United States, Italy and Spain. In each case, the material was cDNA or gDNA derived from T cells, B-cell-depleted T cells, or PBMCs.

V lost 8 bases and J lost 3; bases outside the gene matches: 13. CDR3 length equals 15 residues. Germline loops: CDR1 ENHRY, CDR2 SYGVKD. Per the study methods: Amplified reference gene primers provided the basis for estimating nucleated cell counts. TCRdb's copy holds only in-frame clones and misses some; the assay was immunoSEQ multiplex PCR. V, J and clone size are taken as reported in that table, and D and trimming were inferred from the DNA itself. This table has approximately 150,000 clones, 85% to 90% appearing once. This chain joins TRBV10-3 and TRBJ2-7; TRBD1 agrees at 7 bases. This receptor was obtained from a woman aged 55-75 years with acute or convalescent COVID-19. The sequencing sample was made of peripheral blood. The CDR3: CAIGGVGTAFYEQYF. CDR3 nucleotide sequence: TGTGCCATCGGGGGTGTGGGGACAGCGTTCTACGAGCAGTACTTC.